This T cell receptor beta chain was captured by sequencing in a study of PD-1 blockade in classical Hodgkin lymphoma. Overall study results and limits: Lower baseline TCR diversity marked trial partial responders and progressors.

Notes on this clone: Antigen specificity is unknown.

Each patient experienced a relapse that followed autologous stem cell transplantation, and brentuximab vedotin exposure varied. When best responses were assessed, they were complete response, partial response or progressive disease. The assay was immunoSEQ multiplex PCR, and TCRdb's table has in-frame clones only and misses some. Among more than 45,000 clones listed, about three quarters were seen once. This CDR3 has 15 residues. Trimming removed 4 bases from V and 1 base from J, with 13 bases in between. The germline CDR1 and CDR2 sequences are MNHEY and SVGAGI. Specimen: peripheral blood mononuclear cells (PBMCs), collected at baseline. The TCR was taken from a human donor with classical Hodgkin lymphoma. V is TRBV6-5 and J is TRBJ1-1, with D possibly matching TRBD1 (5 bases). This chain's CDR3 is CASSWQGTANTEAFF. CDR3 coding DNA: TGTGCCAGCAGTTGGCAGGGCACCGCGAACACTGAAGCTTTCTTT.